What follows are 20 T cell receptor beta chains derived from one specimen sequenced in a study of cytomegalovirus exposure and HLA in healthy donors. Both 60 Vbeta primers and 13 Jbeta primers went into the PCR. Profiling relied on immunoSEQ multiplex PCR, and the TCRdb table lists in-frame clones only, not all of them. The sample lists approximately 120,000 clones, around three quarters seen once, with 8.9% in the top ten. Sequencing input: PBMCs. These receptors came from a man aged 30-40 years in good health and CMV-seropositive.

The V and J genes are TRBV27 and TRBJ2-1; 8 bases map to TRBD2. Germline trimming cut 2 bases from V and 5 bases from J; bases unmatched to any gene: 8. The CDR3 runs to 16 residues. Germline CDR1 is MNHEY and CDR2 is SMNVEV (reference sequence). The CDR3 loop reads CASSLGSRGAHNEQFF. As DNA, the CDR3 is TGTGCCAGCAGTTTAGGCTCGCGGGGGGCACACAATGAGCAGTTCTTC.

Turning to this clone: Other DNA sequences of this sample code for an identical CDR3. The chain carries TRBV5-6 and TRBJ2-4, with D possibly matching TRBD1 (5 bases). V dropped 4 bases and J dropped 11 bases, with 13 bases sitting between them. This CDR3 is built from 12 residues. Germline V lookup: CDR1 SGHDT, CDR2 YYEEEE. The CDR3 loop reads CASSRDSIVQYF. In DNA, the CDR3 is TGTGCCAGCAGCCGAGACAGTATAGTTCAGTACTTC.

The chain couples TRBV29-1 to TRBJ1-4; 10 bases align to TRBD1. V shed 7 bases, J shed 6 bases, and the junction held 5 bases outside the gene matches. This CDR3 region has 13 residues. The germline CDR1 and CDR2 sequences are SQVTM and ANQGSEA. DNA of the CDR3: TGCAGCGGGGGACAGGGGAAATATGAAAAACTGTTTTTT. Its protein is CSGGQGKYEKLFF.

The rearrangement joins TRBV13 to TRBJ1-2, with TRBD1 as a possible D gene (5 bases). This CDR3 contains 15 residues. Trimming pared 4 bases from V and 6 bases from J, leaving 18 bases between. Germline assignment: CDR1 PRHDT and CDR2 FYEKMQ (reference sequence). CDR3 loop: CASSYGTDARNGYTF. CDR3 coding DNA: TGTGCCAGCAGCTACGGGACTGACGCTCGCAATGGCTACACCTTC. The entire variable domain, with the rest obtained from reference TRBV13 and TRBJ1-2, is as follows: AAGVIQSPRHLIKEKRETATLKCYPIPRHDTVYWYQQGPGQDPQFLISFYEKMQSDKGSIPDRFSAQQFSDYHSELNMSSLELGDSALYFCASSYGTDARNGYTFGSGTRLTVV.

This clone was seen a handful of times. This chain joins TRBV13 and TRBJ1-1, with D possibly being TRBD1 (5 bases). This CDR3 region has 14 residues. The ends were cut back, 1 base at V and 11 bases at J, with 17 bases in the middle. CDR1 PRHDT and CDR2 FYEKMQ come from the germline V gene (reference sequence). In DNA form, the CDR3 reads TGTGCCAGCAGCTTAGAGTCAGGACTAGGGGATGCTTTCTTT. Encoded protein: CASSLESGLGDAFF.

The gene calls are TRBV19 and TRBJ2-2; 12 bases are shared with TRBD1. The CDR3 contains 15 residues. J was trimmed by 6 bases and V by 5 bases; bases with no gene match: 4. Germline lookup yields CDR1 LNHDA and CDR2 SQIVND (reference sequence). The CDR3 spells CASSGTGGWAGELFF. The CDR3 DNA reads TGTGCCAGTAGTGGGACAGGGGGCTGGGCCGGGGAGCTGTTTTTT.

The chain carries TRBV2 and TRBJ1-5; 8 bases line up with TRBD1. V was pared by 4 bases and J by 7 bases, with 6 bases of the junction left unmatched. The CDR3 covers 14 residues. Per the germline V gene, CDR1 is SNHLY and CDR2 is FYNNEI. CDR3 nucleotides: TGTGCCAGCAGTGGACAGGGGTCGGAGCAGCCCCAGCATTTT. Translating gives CASSGQGSEQPQHF.

The V call is TRBV4-2, the J call TRBJ2-5; D is unclear. Trimming took 0 bases from V and 2 from J, leaving 7 bases between them. This CDR3 is built from 14 residues. CDR1 is LGHNA, CDR2 YNFKEQ, per germline. In nucleotides, the CDR3 is TGTGCCAGCAGCCAAGAGAGGATACAAGAGACCCAGTACTTC. The encoded protein is CASSQERIQETQYF.

The rearrangement links TRBV28 to TRBJ2-4, with unresolved D. The CDR3 has 13 residues. The V gene lost 8 bases and the J gene lost 0 bases, with 8 bases spanning the gap. Germline loops: CDR1 MDHEN, CDR2 SYDVKM. CDR3 residues: CASQAIAKNIQYF. Here the CDR3 DNA reads TGTGCCAGCCAGGCGATAGCCAAAAACATTCAGTACTTC.

V is TRBV19 and J is TRBJ1-2; D remains unclear. CDR3 length equals 15 residues. The germline V gene encodes CDR1 LNHDA and CDR2 SQIVND (reference sequence). V lost 1 base to trimming and J lost 3 bases, with 12 bases between them. The chain's CDR3 is CASSIGAADYYGYTF. CDR3 coding DNA: TGTGCCAGTAGTATAGGCGCGGCCGATTACTATGGCTACACCTTC.

The chain couples TRBV5-1 to TRBJ2-2; tentative D call: TRBD1 (6 bases). This CDR3 comprises 14 residues. The germline V gene encodes CDR1 SGHRS and CDR2 YFSETQ. Between the trimmed V and J ends, which lost 4 bases and 3 bases, there was a span of 10 bases. Here the CDR3 reads CASSPGHDTGELFF. The DNA of the CDR3 is TGCGCCAGCAGCCCGGGACACGACACCGGGGAGCTGTTTTTT.

Regarding this clone: Other DNA sequences in this specimen translate into the identical CDR3. The V gene is TRBV7-2, the J gene TRBJ1-4; TRBD1 matches at 8 bases. The CDR3 extends over 14 amino acids. Trimming cost V 5 bases and J 5 bases; bases outside gene matches: 4. Germline lookup yields CDR1 SGHTA and CDR2 FQGNSA. The CDR3 nucleotides read TGTGCCAGCAGCCGGGACAGGCCAAATGAAAAACTGTTTTTT. It encodes CASSRDRPNEKLFF.

The chain employs TRBV4-1 and TRBJ1-1, with D uncertain. Trimming shortened V by 2 bases and J by 3 bases, and 7 bases separated the two germline ends. The CDR3 is made up of 13 amino acids. CDR1 MGHRA and CDR2 YSYEKL come from the germline V gene. The CDR3 loop is CASSQWEDTEAFF. The CDR3 bases are TGCGCCAGCAGCCAATGGGAGGACACTGAAGCTTTCTTT.

The chain uses TRBV19 and TRBJ2-7, with 11 nucleotides matching TRBD1. The CDR3 runs 17 residues. The V gene end was trimmed by 3 bases and the J gene end by 4 bases; junction bases not matched to a gene: 11. From germline, CDR1 is LNHDA and CDR2 SQIVND (reference sequence). The CDR3 spells CASSIALGTGGRYEQYF. In DNA, the CDR3 is TGTGCCAGTAGTATTGCCCTGGGGACAGGGGGACGGTACGAGCAGTACTTC.

The chain recombines TRBV14 with TRBJ1-1; D remains unclear. The CDR3 is 16 amino acids. V dropped 1 base and J dropped 3 bases, with 15 bases sitting between them. Germline-derived CDR1 and CDR2 are SGHDN and FVKESK. CDR3 nucleotide sequence: TGTGCCAGCAGCCAAGTCGAGGGAGCTTTGGACACTGAAGCTTTCTTT. Protein product: CASSQVEGALDTEAFF.

The chain links TRBV5-6 to TRBJ2-7, with a weak D call TRBD2 (5 bases). Germline V gene lookup returns CDR1 SGHDT and CDR2 YYEEEE. The CDR3 runs 12 residues. V gave up 4 bases and J gave up 6 bases, with 11 bases separating them. The DNA of the CDR3 is TGTGCCAGCAGCCGTGGGAGTTCCGAGCAGTACTTC. Translating it yields CASSRGSSEQYF.

This chain joins TRBV13 and TRBJ2-4; weak D call: TRBD2 (5 bases). V lost 5 bases to trimming and J lost 0 bases, with 17 bases between them. The CDR3 is made up of 17 amino acids. The germline gives CDR1 PRHDT, CDR2 FYEKMQ (reference sequence). The CDR3 DNA reads as TGTGCCAGCAGCGGCGGAGGACCAACCTTAGCCAAAAACATTCAGTACTTC. Its translation is CASSGGGPTLAKNIQYF.

This clone has more than one count but fewer than ten. The gene calls are TRBV2 and TRBJ1-6; a weak D match, TRBD1 (6 bases). This CDR3 contains 16 residues. Trimming left V 4 bases short and J 0 bases short, with 10 bases between. The V gene's germline CDR1 is SNHLY and CDR2 FYNNEI. In DNA, the CDR3 is TGTGCCAGCAGTGCCAACAGGGCCTCCTATAATTCACCCCTCCACTTT. It codes for CASSANRASYNSPLHF.

The V gene is TRBV6-5, the J gene TRBJ2-5; 8 bases line up with TRBD2. The J call may be wrong; the DNA end is better matched by TRBJ2-7. Germline V gene data show CDR1 as MNHEY and CDR2 as SVGAGI. CDR3 length equals 14 residues. In nucleotides, the CDR3 is TGTGCCAGCAGTCCGCGGGGGGTCCAGAGCGAGCAGTACTTC. This encodes CASSPRGVQSEQYF.

This clone was counted once. This chain uses TRBV19 with TRBJ1-3, with D uncertain. Germline V CDR1 and CDR2: LNHDA, SQIVND (reference sequence). This CDR3 is 12 amino acids long. V was cut by 2 bases and J by 3 bases, with 2 bases left in between. CDR3 in DNA: TGTGCCAGTAGTATACGTGGAAACACCATATATTTT. Translation gives CASSIRGNTIYF.